This TCR beta chain is from a study of blood T cell repertoires in COVID-19. Study in general: Researchers got acute and convalescent COVID-19 samples from the United States, Italy and Spain. The cDNA or gDNA used as material had been derived from T cells, B-cell-depleted T cells, or PBMCs.

J was trimmed by 9 bases and V by 10 bases; bases with no gene match: 11. The CDR3 is made up of 14 amino acids. Germline CDR1 LNHDA, CDR2 SQIVND (reference sequence). This clone was seen just once. Original methodology: Using reference gene primer amplification, nucleated cell counts were estimated. Generated by immunoSEQ multiplex PCR, the TCRdb table keeps only in-frame clones and is missing some. D and trimming come from the DNA, and the V and J calls and clone size come from that table. The profile covers 110,000 to 150,000 clones, with around three quarters appearing a single time and about 4% taken by the ten largest.

The source material was peripheral blood. The chain combines TRBV19 with TRBJ2-3, with 12 bases fitting TRBD2. The TCR originated in a man aged 60 to 75 with acute or convalescent COVID-19. The DNA of the CDR3 is TGTGCCACCTCCGGGACTAGCGGGCCCTCAACGCAGTATTTT. Protein: CATSGTSGPSTQYF.